One sample yielded the 27 T cell receptor beta chains listed below, sequenced in a study of T cells of healthy individuals. TCRdb processed the 5' RACE reads anew with MiXCR; each CDR3 protein has one entry. The sample records over 95,000 distinct CDR3 sequences, approximately 16% being singletons. These receptors all stem from a human donor in good health.

The chain joins TRBV4-1 to TRBJ2-7; maybe TRBD2 (6 bases). The V gene lost 1 base and the J gene lost 4 bases, with 11 bases spanning the gap. CDR1 is MGHRA and CDR2 is YSYEKL in the germline V gene. The CDR3 loop spans 14 amino acids. CDR3 protein: CASSQARREYEQYF. The CDR3 DNA follows: TGCGCCAGCAGCCAAGCTAGGCGGGAATACGAGCAGTACTTC.

This clonotype was counted many times. This chain joins TRBV28 and TRBJ2-1; TRBD1 might be the D (7 bases). The germline V gene has CDR1 MDHEN and CDR2 SYDVKM. The CDR3 contains 15 residues. The V and J ends lost 8 bases and 6 bases respectively, with 20 bases between them. The CDR3 region has the DNA TGTGCCAGCTCGCGGCCAGGGGGGCCATCCAATGAGCAGTTCTTC. This gives the protein CASSRPGGPSNEQFF.

The rearrangement links TRBV20-1 to TRBJ2-6, with D tentatively TRBD1 (6 bases). Trimming stripped 5 bases from V and 1 base from J, with 9 bases between. Germline V gene data show CDR1 as DFQATT and CDR2 as SNEGSKA (reference sequence). This CDR3 has 14 amino acids. Written as DNA, the CDR3 is TGCAGTGCTGCTACAGGGTCTGGGGCCAACGTCCTGACTTTC. It yields the protein CSAATGSGANVLTF.

This clonotype has only a few counts. This rearrangement joins TRBV3-1 to TRBJ2-7, with 11 bases that match TRBD2. The ends lost 1 base at V and 5 bases at J; junction bases unmatched: 4. Germline V gene lookup returns CDR1 LGHDT and CDR2 YNNKEL (reference sequence). The CDR3 spans 15 residues. CDR3 DNA: TGTGCCAGCAGCCAAGTTTTGACTAGCGGGAACGAGCAGTACTTC. Translating gives CASSQVLTSGNEQYF.

This clonotype is a singleton in its sample. The chain joins TRBV6-2 or TRBV6-3 to TRBJ2-3, with D tentatively TRBD1 (6 bases). This CDR3 has 16 amino acids. The V gene lost 6 bases and the J gene lost 2 bases, with 18 bases spanning the gap. The germline gives CDR1 MNHEY, CDR2 SVGEGT. CDR3 sequence: CASRGDGQFLTDTQYF. DNA of the CDR3: TGTGCCAGCAGGGGGGACGGACAGTTCCTCACAGATACGCAGTATTTT.

This clonotype was detected only a few times. CDR3 in DNA: TGTGCCATCAGTGAGGACAGCGTTCATAGCTACGAGCAGTACTTC. Its protein is CAISEDSVHSYEQYF. V is TRBV10-3 and J is TRBJ2-7; D is possibly TRBD1 (5 bases). There are 15 residues in the CDR3. Per the germline V gene, CDR1 is ENHRY and CDR2 is SYGVKD. The ends were cut back, 2 bases at V and 3 bases at J, with 14 bases in the middle.

The CDR3 loop is CASSPGTSSGELFF. DNA of the CDR3: TGTGCCAGCAGTCCAGGGACTAGCAGCGGGGAGCTGTTTTTT. The V and J genes are TRBV28 and TRBJ2-2, with TRBD2 matching over 9 bases. This CDR3 has 14 amino acids. After removal of 5 bases from V and 7 bases from J, the junction contained 5 bases not matched to a gene. Looked up from germline, CDR1 is MDHEN and CDR2 is SYDVKM.

This clonotype was detected only a few times. The chain is built from TRBV11-1 and TRBJ1-6, with D hard to call. CDR1 is SGHAT and CDR2 is FQDESV in the germline V gene (reference sequence). The CDR3 totals 14 residues. V gave up 2 bases and J gave up 5 bases, with 7 bases separating them. The CDR3 reads CASSLRPHNSPLHF. The CDR3 DNA sequence: TGTGCCAGCAGCTTAAGACCCCATAATTCACCCCTCCACTTT.

This clonotype was recorded at least ten times. The V gene is TRBV29-1, the J gene TRBJ1-1, with a possible D match to TRBD1 (5 bases). The V end was cut by 3 bases, the J end by 0 bases, with 14 bases between. Germline V CDR1 and CDR2: SQVTM, ANQGSEA. This CDR3 comprises 15 residues. The CDR3 loop reads CSVDSGWGMNTEAFF. The CDR3 coding sequence is TGCAGCGTTGACTCAGGTTGGGGGATGAACACTGAAGCTTTCTTT.

This clonotype was seen repeatedly, ten times or more. V and J are TRBV7-3 and TRBJ2-1; TRBD2 matches 7 bases. V gave up 4 bases and J gave up 10 bases; unmatched junction bases: 7. Looked up from germline, CDR1 is SGHTA and CDR2 is FQGTGA. CDR3 length: 13 amino acids. The CDR3 reads CASSSTSFREQFF. CDR3 sequence (DNA): TGTGCCAGCAGCTCGACTAGCTTCCGGGAGCAGTTCTTC.

This clonotype was seen more than once but under ten times. The V call is TRBV20-1, the J call TRBJ1-5; maybe TRBD1 (6 bases). Germline CDR1 and CDR2: DFQATT and SNEGSKA (reference sequence). The V end was cut by 6 bases, the J end by 3 bases, with 18 bases between. This CDR3 is built from 15 residues. CDR3: CSAERRDTYNQPQHF. CDR3 sequence (DNA): TGCAGTGCAGAGCGCCGGGACACCTACAATCAGCCCCAGCATTTT.

This clonotype has only a few counts. The chain combines TRBV5-1 with TRBJ2-1; D is perhaps TRBD2 (6 bases). Per germline, CDR1 SGHRS and CDR2 YFSETQ. This CDR3 comprises 13 residues. The V and J ends lost 2 bases and 6 bases respectively, with 9 bases between them. CDR3 sequence: CASSLTGSNEQFF. The CDR3 DNA is TGCGCCAGCAGCTTAACCGGGAGCAATGAGCAGTTCTTC.

The V gene is TRBV20-1, the J gene TRBJ2-1, with D possibly matching TRBD1 (6 bases). In germline, CDR1 is DFQATT, CDR2 SNEGSKA (reference sequence). V was cut by 6 bases and J by 1 base, with 13 bases left in between. This CDR3 contains 14 residues. The CDR3 loop reads CSARNRESYNEQFF. In nucleotides, the CDR3 is TGCAGTGCCAGAAACAGGGAATCCTACAATGAGCAGTTCTTC.

The V call is TRBV10-3, the J call TRBJ2-6; D not certain. The CDR3 is made up of 16 amino acids. Germline assignment: CDR1 ENHRY and CDR2 SYGVKD. V lost 4 bases and J lost 0, with 10 bases in between. The CDR3 DNA sequence: TGTGCCATCAGTGGCCCGAGTAGCTCTGGGGCCAACGTCCTGACTTTC. Residues: CAISGPSSSGANVLTF.

V usage is TRBV2 and J usage is TRBJ1-6, with no clear D. The CDR3 extends over 12 amino acids. The V gene lost 5 bases and the J gene lost 8 bases, with 7 bases spanning the gap. Germline V CDR1 and CDR2: SNHLY, FYNNEI. DNA for the CDR3: TGTGCCAGCAGTACTCAAGATTCACCCCTCCACTTT. As protein: CASSTQDSPLHF.

The CDR3 nucleotides are TGTGCCAGCTCTGGGGCAGGGAGAGATACGCAGTATTTT. Translating it yields CASSGAGRDTQYF. The chain uses TRBV7-9 and TRBJ2-3; the D call may be TRBD1 or TRBD2 (5 bases each). Trimming took 8 bases from V and 5 from J, leaving 14 bases between them. CDR1 and CDR2 (germline): SEHNR, FQNEAQ (reference sequence). This CDR3 contains 13 residues.

This clonotype occurred many times. The gene calls are TRBV10-3 and TRBJ1-6, with 10 positions matching TRBD1. The CDR3 runs to 14 residues. CDR1 and CDR2 (germline): ENHRY, SYGVKD. The ends lost 8 bases at V and 7 bases at J; junction bases unmatched: 5. Here the CDR3 DNA reads TGTGCCATCTCCGGGACAGGGGCGAATTCACCCCTCCACTTT. Translated, it gives CAISGTGANSPLHF.

This clonotype was observed a few times. The chain joins TRBV25-1 to TRBJ2-7; 7 bases align to TRBD2. The V gene end was trimmed by 2 bases and the J gene end by 1 base; junction bases not matched to a gene: 2. The germline V gene has CDR1 MGHDK and CDR2 SYGVNS. This CDR3 spans 14 amino acids. The CDR3 here is CASSEGLGSYEQYF. CDR3 nucleotide sequence: TGTGCCAGCAGTGAAGGACTAGGGTCCTACGAGCAGTACTTC.

This clonotype was seen a few times. The rearrangement joins TRBV5-1 to TRBJ2-7; no clear D. With 1 base removed from V and 0 bases from J, the gap between germline ends came to 8 bases. The CDR3 has 14 amino acids. Looked up from germline, CDR1 is SGHRS and CDR2 is YFSETQ. The CDR3 loop reads CASSLLGSSYEQYF. The CDR3 DNA reads as TGCGCCAGCAGCTTGTTGGGTAGCTCCTACGAGCAGTACTTC.

The J gene is TRBJ2-3, the V gene TRBV27; D gene uncertain. Trimming took off 1 base at V and 3 bases at J, with 5 bases between the two ends. CDR1 is MNHEY and CDR2 is SMNVEV in the germline V gene (reference sequence). This CDR3 has 13 amino acids. The chain's CDR3 is CASSLLQTDTQYF. The CDR3 DNA reads TGTGCCAGCAGTTTATTACAGACAGATACGCAGTATTTT.

The chain recombines TRBV4-1 with TRBJ2-3, with a possible D match to TRBD2 (5 bases). The CDR3 spans 14 residues. V was cut by 1 base and J by 4 bases, with 9 bases left in between. Germline V lookup: CDR1 MGHRA, CDR2 YSYEKL. The CDR3 nucleotides are TGCGCCAGCAGCCAAGTGCTAGCCCCAGATACGCAGTATTTT. As protein: CASSQVLAPDTQYF.

This clonotype is a singleton in its sample. This chain joins TRBV5-6 and TRBJ2-3; no clear D gene. The germline CDR1 and CDR2 sequences are SGHDT and YYEEEE. The V and J ends lost 1 base and 1 base respectively, with 10 bases between them. This CDR3 has 15 residues. The CDR3 is CASSLQSLGTDTQYF. The CDR3 DNA reads TGTGCCAGCAGCTTGCAGTCCCTCGGCACAGATACGCAGTATTTT.

This clonotype was seen only a few times. The chain uses TRBV20-1 and TRBJ2-7; D might be TRBD1 (6 bases). There are 17 residues in the CDR3. V shed 3 bases and J shed 2 bases, with 23 bases lying between them. Germline loops: CDR1 DFQATT, CDR2 SNEGSKA (reference sequence). For the CDR3, the DNA is TGCAGTGCTAGTTTAGGGTCAATAGGGGGTCTTACCTACGAGCAGTACTTC. Translation gives CSASLGSIGGLTYEQYF.

The gene calls are TRBV3-1 and TRBJ2-1; D call uncertain. The CDR3 is 15 amino acids. V lost 4 bases to trimming and J lost 6 bases, with 16 bases between them. Germline V gene lookup returns CDR1 LGHDT and CDR2 YNNKEL (reference sequence). The CDR3 DNA reads as TGTGCCAGCAGCCCCACGGGCGGTTTGAGCAATGAGCAGTTCTTC. Translated, it gives CASSPTGGLSNEQFF.

This clonotype came up a few times. The chain links TRBV6-5 to TRBJ2-7; D is ambiguous. The ends were cut back, 5 bases at V and 5 bases at J, with 10 bases in the middle. The CDR3 consists of 12 residues. Germline CDR1 and CDR2: MNHEY and SVGAGI. CDR3 amino acids: CASSAVRHEQYF. CDR3 coding DNA: TGTGCCAGCAGTGCGGTAAGGCACGAGCAGTACTTC.

The chain combines TRBV18 with TRBJ1-1; D is unresolved. Germline CDR1 is KGHSH and CDR2 is LQKENI. The CDR3 length is 15 residues. Trimming stripped 3 bases from V and 0 bases from J, with 11 bases between. This chain's CDR3 is CASSPVSGMNTEAFF. The CDR3 DNA reads TGTGCCAGCTCACCGGTTTCGGGGATGAACACTGAAGCTTTCTTT.

This clonotype was detected ten times or more. The chain couples TRBV28 to TRBJ2-1; perhaps D is TRBD1 or TRBD2 (5 bases each). This CDR3 is built from 12 residues. Trimming removed 2 bases at V and 10 bases at J, with 9 bases between. CDR1 is MDHEN, CDR2 SYDVKM, per germline. CDR3 residues: CASSLGGREQFF. As DNA, the CDR3 is TGTGCCAGCAGTTTAGGGGGTCGGGAGCAGTTCTTC.